These 16 T cell receptor beta chains were all obtained from the same sample, sequenced in a study of blood T cell repertoires in COVID-19. TCRdb's table, derived via immunoSEQ multiplex PCR, lists solely in-frame clones and lacks some. This table holds 450,000 to 500,000 clones, around 85% found once. Sample: peripheral blood. These TCRs come from a human donor in a cohort sampled during active COVID-19.

The chain uses TRBV11-3 and TRBJ2-2; no clear D. Looked up from germline, CDR1 is SGHNT and CDR2 is YENEEA. The CDR3 sequence is 13 residues long. The V gene lost 5 bases and the J gene lost 7 bases, with 11 bases spanning the gap. CDR3 nucleotides: TGTGCCAGCAGCCTAGTAGAGGTCGGGGAGCTGTTTTTT. It translates to CASSLVEVGELFF.

This sequence joins TRBV2 and TRBJ1-2; D is unresolved. Germline CDR1 is SNHLY and CDR2 is FYNNEI. This CDR3 has 13 amino acids. Trimming removed 6 bases from V and 4 bases from J, with 12 bases in between. CDR3 sequence (DNA): TGTGCCAGCAGGGAGGGCTACAGCTATGGCTACACCTTC. Residues: CASREGYSYGYTF.

The V call is TRBV7-2, the J call TRBJ2-5; D is ambiguous. The CDR3 spans 12 residues. The V gene's germline CDR1 is SGHTA and CDR2 FQGNSA. V shed 5 bases and J shed 4 bases, with 8 bases lying between them. CDR3 sequence reads: CASSPTRETQYF. The CDR3 DNA reads TGTGCCAGCAGCCCCACGCGAGAGACCCAGTACTTC.

The V call is TRBV15, the J call TRBJ2-5; 8 nucleotides match TRBD1. This CDR3 spans 15 amino acids. Germline V gene lookup returns CDR1 LNHNV and CDR2 YYDKDF (reference sequence). The V and J ends lost 0 bases and 4 bases, in that order; junction bases with no gene match: 4. The CDR3 DNA reads TGTGCCACCAGCAGAGATTCAGGGGGCCGAGAGACCCAGTACTTC. As protein: CATSRDSGGRETQYF.

The rearrangement uses TRBV29-1 and TRBJ2-2; 11 bases line up with TRBD2. Trimming at V came to 5 bases and at J to 4 bases, leaving 6 bases not matched to a gene. CDR3 length: 15 residues. The germline CDR1 and CDR2 sequences are SQVTM and ANQGSEA. CDR3 sequence reads: CSVSGTSGPTGELFF. The CDR3 bases are TGCAGCGTTTCCGGGACTAGCGGACCCACCGGGGAGCTGTTTTTT.

The chain uses TRBV19 and TRBJ1-1; D may be TRBD1 (6 bases). The V gene's germline CDR1 is LNHDA and CDR2 SQIVND (reference sequence). Trimming pared 5 bases from V and 0 bases from J, leaving 13 bases between. The CDR3 loop spans 15 amino acids. The CDR3 loop is CASSPRQVLNTEAFF. The CDR3 nucleotides read TGTGCCAGTAGTCCTCGACAGGTCTTGAACACTGAAGCTTTCTTT.

Here the CDR3 reads CASSFFINEAFF. The CDR3 DNA is TGTGCCAGCAGTTTCTTTATAAATGAAGCTTTCTTT. The chain recombines TRBV28 with TRBJ1-1; D is unresolved. Trimming removed 3 bases from V and 7 bases from J, with 9 bases in between. The CDR3 runs to 12 residues. CDR1 is MDHEN, CDR2 SYDVKM, per germline.

A few counts support this clone. V gene TRBV7-2 combines with J gene TRBJ2-1, with 10 bases identical to TRBD2. The germline gives CDR1 SGHTA, CDR2 FQGNSA. The CDR3 covers 18 residues. The junction had 13 bases not matched to a gene; V was cut back by 5 bases and J by 3 bases. CDR3 in DNA: TGTGCCAGCAGCCCCATACAGTCTCTAGCGGGAGTCTACAATGAGCAGTTCTTC. The encoded protein is CASSPIQSLAGVYNEQFF.

This chain connects TRBV7-9 to TRBJ2-7; 9 nucleotides agree with TRBD1. This CDR3 comprises 16 residues. Looked up from germline, CDR1 is SEHNR and CDR2 is FQNEAQ (reference sequence). The junction had 12 bases not matched to a gene; V was cut back by 5 bases and J by 4 bases. CDR3 protein: CASSPLPGQGGYEQYF. Written as DNA, the CDR3 is TGTGCCAGCAGCCCCCTACCGGGACAGGGAGGGTACGAGCAGTACTTC. Variable domain in full (rest from reference TRBV7-9 and TRBJ2-7): DTGVSQNPRHKITKRGQNVTFRCDPISEHNRLYWYRQTLGQGPEFLTYFQNEAQLEKSRLLSDRFSAERPKGSFSTLEIQRTEQGDSAMYLCASSPLPGQGGYEQYFGPGTRLTVT.

The V call is TRBV19, the J call TRBJ1-1; perhaps TRBD1 as D (5 bases). The V and J ends lost 5 bases and 0 bases respectively, with 19 bases between them. The CDR3 has 17 amino acids. The germline V gene encodes CDR1 LNHDA and CDR2 SQIVND (reference sequence). The CDR3 sequence: CASSPGWGSSMNTEAFF. The CDR3 nucleotides read TGTGCCAGTAGTCCCGGCTGGGGCAGCTCGATGAACACTGAAGCTTTCTTT.

The rearrangement links TRBV5-1 to TRBJ1-4; D unclear. The V gene's germline CDR1 is SGHRS and CDR2 YFSETQ. V lost 2 bases to trimming and J lost 2 bases, with 7 bases between them. This CDR3 has 14 residues. The CDR3 is CASSFGSTNEKLFF. The CDR3 DNA reads as TGCGCCAGCAGCTTTGGGAGTACTAATGAAAAACTGTTTTTT. The variable domain in full, with the rest retrieved from reference TRBV5-1 and TRBJ1-4, is KAGVTQTPRYLIKTRGQQVTLSCSPISGHRSVSWYQQTPGQGLQFLFEYFSETQRNKGNFPGRFSGRQFSNSRSEMNVSTLELGDSALYLCASSFGSTNEKLFFGSGTQLSVL.

This CDR3 reads CASSRSGTAYGYTF. CDR3 nucleotides: TGTGCCAGCAGCCGCTCCGGGACAGCCTATGGCTACACCTTC. The rearrangement links TRBV6-5 to TRBJ1-2; 7 bases align to TRBD1. V gave up 6 bases and J gave up 4 bases; unmatched junction bases: 8. The CDR3 has 14 residues. Germline values: CDR1 MNHEY, CDR2 SVGAGI.

This chain uses TRBV9 with TRBJ1-4; perhaps TRBD1 as D (5 bases). The ends were cut back, 6 bases at V and 0 bases at J, with 9 bases in the middle. CDR3 length: 14 residues. Germline loops: CDR1 SGDLS, CDR2 YYNGEE. The CDR3 loop is CASTWGPTNEKLFF. CDR3 nucleotides: TGTGCCAGCACTTGGGGCCCAACTAATGAAAAACTGTTTTTT.

The chain has TRBV6-5 and TRBJ1-1, with no clear D. From germline, CDR1 is MNHEY and CDR2 SVGAGI. V dropped 4 bases and J dropped 1 base, with 10 bases sitting between them. The CDR3 extends over 14 amino acids. The CDR3: CASSLTGGNTEAFF. DNA of the CDR3: TGTGCCAGCAGTTTGACGGGTGGGAACACTGAAGCTTTCTTT.

The V call is TRBV11-3, the J call TRBJ2-5, with D uncertain. The CDR3 sequence is 13 residues long. Germline loops: CDR1 SGHNT, CDR2 YENEEA. V was trimmed by 4 bases and J by 1 base, leaving 7 bases between them. The DNA of the CDR3 is TGTGCCAGCAGCTCAGGCTTCCAAGAGACCCAGTACTTC. It specifies CASSSGFQETQYF.

The rearrangement joins TRBV7-3 to TRBJ1-2; unclear D gene. The CDR3 runs to 13 residues. Deletions cut 0 bases from V and 7 bases from J, with 9 bases between. CDR1 and CDR2 from the germline V gene are SGHTA and FQGTGA. The CDR3 nucleotides are TGTGCCAGCAGCTTAACCGGGATTGGTGGCTACACCTTC. This gives the protein CASSLTGIGGYTF.